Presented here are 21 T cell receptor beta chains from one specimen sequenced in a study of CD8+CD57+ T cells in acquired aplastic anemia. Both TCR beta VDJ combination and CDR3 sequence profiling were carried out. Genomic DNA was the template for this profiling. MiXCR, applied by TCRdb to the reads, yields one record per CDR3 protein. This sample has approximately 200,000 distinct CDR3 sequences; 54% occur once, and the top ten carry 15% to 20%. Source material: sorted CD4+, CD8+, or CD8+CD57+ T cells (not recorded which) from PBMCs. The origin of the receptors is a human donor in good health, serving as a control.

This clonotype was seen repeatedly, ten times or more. The CDR3 loop reads CSALDRSYGYTF. CDR3 coding DNA: TGCAGCGCCCTGGACCGGAGCTATGGCTACACCTTC. The chain employs TRBV29-1 and TRBJ1-2; D call uncertain. CDR1 is SQVTM and CDR2 is ANQGSEA in the germline V gene. This CDR3 comprises 12 residues. V lost 7 bases and J lost 4, with 13 bases in between.

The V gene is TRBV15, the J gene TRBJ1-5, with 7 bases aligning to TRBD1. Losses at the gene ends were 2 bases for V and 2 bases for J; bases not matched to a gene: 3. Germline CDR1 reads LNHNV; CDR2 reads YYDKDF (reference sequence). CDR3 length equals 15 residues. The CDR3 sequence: CATSRRTGGNQPQHF. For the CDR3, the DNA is TGTGCCACCAGCAGACGTACAGGGGGCAATCAGCCCCAGCATTTT.

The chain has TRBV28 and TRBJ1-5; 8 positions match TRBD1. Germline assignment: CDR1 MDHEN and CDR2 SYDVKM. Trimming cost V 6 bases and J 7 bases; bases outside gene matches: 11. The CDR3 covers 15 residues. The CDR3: CASSSPGGAGQPQHF. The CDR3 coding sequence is TGTGCCAGCAGCTCCCCAGGGGGCGCGGGCCAGCCCCAGCATTTT.

The CDR3 here is CASSTAGGSGETQYF. DNA for the CDR3: TGTGCCAGCTCCACAGCGGGAGGTAGTGGGGAGACCCAGTACTTC. The gene calls are TRBV6-2 or TRBV6-3 and TRBJ2-5, with 9 bases fitting TRBD2. J was trimmed by 5 bases and V by 8 bases; bases with no gene match: 12. The germline V gene has CDR1 MNHEY and CDR2 SVGEGT. This CDR3 region has 15 residues.

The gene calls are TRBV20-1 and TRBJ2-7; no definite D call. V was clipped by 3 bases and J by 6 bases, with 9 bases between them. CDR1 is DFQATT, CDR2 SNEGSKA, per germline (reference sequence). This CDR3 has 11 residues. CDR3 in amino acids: CSASQSGEQYF. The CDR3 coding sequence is TGCAGTGCTAGCCAGAGTGGCGAGCAGTACTTC.

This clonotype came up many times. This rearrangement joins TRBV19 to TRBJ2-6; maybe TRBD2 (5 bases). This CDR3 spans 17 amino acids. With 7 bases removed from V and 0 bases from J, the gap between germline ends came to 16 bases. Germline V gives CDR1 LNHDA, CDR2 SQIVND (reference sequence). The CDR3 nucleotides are TGTGCCAGTACCTTGTTGAGGGCCCGCTCTGGGGCCAACGTCCTGACTTTC. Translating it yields CASTLLRARSGANVLTF.

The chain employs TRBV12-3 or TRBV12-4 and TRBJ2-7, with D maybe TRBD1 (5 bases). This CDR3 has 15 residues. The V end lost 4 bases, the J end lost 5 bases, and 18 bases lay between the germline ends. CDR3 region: CASSYSRAGNNEQYF. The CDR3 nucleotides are TGTGCCAGCAGTTACTCACGGGCAGGGAACAACGAGCAGTACTTC.

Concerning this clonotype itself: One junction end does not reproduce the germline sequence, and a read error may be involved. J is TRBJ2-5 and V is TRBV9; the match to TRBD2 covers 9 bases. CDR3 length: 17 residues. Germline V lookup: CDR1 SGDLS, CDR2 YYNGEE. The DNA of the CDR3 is TGTGCCAGCAGCGTCGGGTTAGCGGGAGCCTTCCAAGGGACCCAGTACTTC. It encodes CASSVGLAGAFQGTQYF.

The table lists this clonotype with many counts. The CDR3 loop is CASSLSGGGTEAFF. CDR3 nucleotide sequence: TGTGCCAGCAGCTTGTCAGGGGGCGGCACTGAAGCTTTCTTT. The V and J genes are TRBV11-2 and TRBJ1-1, with 8 bases matching TRBD1. This CDR3 region has 14 residues. The germline gives CDR1 SGHAT, CDR2 FQNNGV. V dropped 3 bases and J dropped 4; count of bases not matched to a gene: 4.

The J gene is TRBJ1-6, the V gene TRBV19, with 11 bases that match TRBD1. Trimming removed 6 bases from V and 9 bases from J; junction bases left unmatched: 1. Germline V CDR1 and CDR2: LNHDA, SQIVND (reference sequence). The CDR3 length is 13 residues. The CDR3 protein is CASRGTGGSPLHF. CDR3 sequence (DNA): TGTGCCAGTAGAGGGACAGGGGGTTCACCCCTCCACTTT. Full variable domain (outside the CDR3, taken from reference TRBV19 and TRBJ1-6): DGGITQSPKYLFRKEGQNVTLSCEQNLNHDAMYWYRQDPGQGLRLIYYSQIVNDFQKGDIAEGYSVSREKKESFPLTVTSAQKNPTAFYLCASRGTGGSPLHFGNGTRLTVT.

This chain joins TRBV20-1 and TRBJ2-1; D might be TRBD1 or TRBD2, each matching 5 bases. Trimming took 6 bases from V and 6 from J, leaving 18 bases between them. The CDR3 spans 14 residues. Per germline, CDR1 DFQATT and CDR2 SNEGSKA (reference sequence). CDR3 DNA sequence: TGCAGTGCCAGAAGGTGGGCAGGGAGCAATGAGCAGTTCTTC. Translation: CSARRWAGSNEQFF.

DNA for the CDR3: TGTGCCAGCAGCCTTATCCCTAGCACAGATACGCAGTATTTT. It codes for CASSLIPSTDTQYF. The chain links TRBV7-4 to TRBJ2-3; D uncertain. This CDR3 region has 14 residues. From germline, CDR1 is SGHVT and CDR2 SQSDAQ. V was pared by 5 bases and J by 0 bases, with 9 bases between.

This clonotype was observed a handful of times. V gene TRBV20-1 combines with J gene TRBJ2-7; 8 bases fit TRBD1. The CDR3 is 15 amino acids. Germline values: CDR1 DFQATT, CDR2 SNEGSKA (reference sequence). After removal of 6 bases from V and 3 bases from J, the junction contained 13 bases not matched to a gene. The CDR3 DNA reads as TGCAGTGCCAGAAAGCCGGGACAGGAGGTCTACGAGCAGTACTTC. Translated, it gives CSARKPGQEVYEQYF.

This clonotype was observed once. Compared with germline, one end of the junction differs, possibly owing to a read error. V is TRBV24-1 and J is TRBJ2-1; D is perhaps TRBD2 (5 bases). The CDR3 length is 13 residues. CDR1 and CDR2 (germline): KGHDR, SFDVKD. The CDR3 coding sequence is TGTGCCGCCAGAGGGAGCTCCTACAATGAGCAGTTCTTC. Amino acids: CAARGSSYNEQFF.

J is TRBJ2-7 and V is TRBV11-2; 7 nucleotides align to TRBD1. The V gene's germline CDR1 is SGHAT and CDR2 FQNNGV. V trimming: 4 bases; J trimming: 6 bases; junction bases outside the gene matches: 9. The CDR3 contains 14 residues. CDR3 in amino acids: CASSSRQGHGEQYV. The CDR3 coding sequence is TGTGCCAGCAGCTCTAGACAGGGCCATGGCGAGCAGTACGTC.

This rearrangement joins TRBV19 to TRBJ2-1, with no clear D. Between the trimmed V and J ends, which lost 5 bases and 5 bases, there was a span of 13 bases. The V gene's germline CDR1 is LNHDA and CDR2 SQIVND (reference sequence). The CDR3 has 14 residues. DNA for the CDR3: TGTGCCAGTAGTCCCTTACCTAGAGACAATGAGCAGTTCTTC. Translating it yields CASSPLPRDNEQFF.

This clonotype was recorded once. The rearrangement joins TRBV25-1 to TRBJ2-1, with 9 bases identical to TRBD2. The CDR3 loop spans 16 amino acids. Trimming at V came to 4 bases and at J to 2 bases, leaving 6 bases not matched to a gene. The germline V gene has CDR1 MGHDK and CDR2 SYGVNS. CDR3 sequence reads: CASSAQAGGPYNEQFF. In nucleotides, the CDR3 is TGTGCCAGCAGTGCGCAAGCGGGGGGTCCCTACAATGAGCAGTTCTTC.

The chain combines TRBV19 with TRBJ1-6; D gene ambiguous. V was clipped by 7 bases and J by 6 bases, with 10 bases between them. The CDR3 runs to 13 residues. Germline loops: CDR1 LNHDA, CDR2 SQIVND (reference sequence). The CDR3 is CASKELGNSPLHF. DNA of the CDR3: TGTGCCAGTAAAGAACTAGGTAATTCACCCCTCCACTTT. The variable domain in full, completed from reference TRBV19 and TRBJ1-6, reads DGGITQSPKYLFRKEGQNVTLSCEQNLNHDAMYWYRQDPGQGLRLIYYSQIVNDFQKGDIAEGYSVSREKKESFPLTVTSAQKNPTAFYLCASKELGNSPLHFGNGTRLTVT.

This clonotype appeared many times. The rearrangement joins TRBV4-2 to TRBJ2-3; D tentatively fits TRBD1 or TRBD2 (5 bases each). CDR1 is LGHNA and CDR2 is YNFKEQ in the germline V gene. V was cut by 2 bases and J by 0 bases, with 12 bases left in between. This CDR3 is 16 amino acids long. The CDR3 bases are TGTGCCAGCAGCCAACCCACGGGACCCAGCACAGATACGCAGTATTTT. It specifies CASSQPTGPSTDTQYF.

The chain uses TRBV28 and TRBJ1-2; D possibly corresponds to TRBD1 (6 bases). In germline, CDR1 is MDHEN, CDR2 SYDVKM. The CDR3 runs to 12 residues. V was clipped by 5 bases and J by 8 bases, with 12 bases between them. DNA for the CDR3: TGTGCCAGCAGTCGGGGGGCGCGCGGCTACACCTTC. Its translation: CASSRGARGYTF.

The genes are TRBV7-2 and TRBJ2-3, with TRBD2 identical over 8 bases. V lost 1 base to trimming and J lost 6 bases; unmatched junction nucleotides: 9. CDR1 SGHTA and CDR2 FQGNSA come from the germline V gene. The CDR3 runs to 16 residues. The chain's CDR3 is CASSLDPGGRLDTQYF. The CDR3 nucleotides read TGTGCCAGCAGCTTAGATCCGGGGGGGCGTTTGGATACGCAGTATTTT.